The 5 T cell receptor beta chains below all came from one sample that was sequenced in a study of PD-1 blockade in classical Hodgkin lymphoma. Method: immunoSEQ multiplex PCR; TCRdb's copy keeps in-frame clones and lacks some. The sample holds over 25,000 clones, about four fifths seen once. In every patient, relapse followed autologous stem cell transplantation, while exposure to brentuximab vedotin differed. This specimen was peripheral blood mononuclear cells (PBMCs), taken before the second cycle of nivolumab. Every receptor here comes from a human donor with classical Hodgkin lymphoma.

This clone appeared a single time. The chain recombines TRBV6-1 with TRBJ2-7; TRBD1 might be the D (6 bases). Germline V gene data show CDR1 as MNHNS and CDR2 as SASEGT. The CDR3 has 14 amino acids. Trimming cost V 6 bases and J 0 bases, with 12 bases left between them. CDR3 sequence reads: CASRDRPNSYEQYF. Here the CDR3 DNA reads TGTGCCAGCAGGGACAGACCCAACTCCTACGAGCAGTACTTC.

This chain links TRBV6-1 with TRBJ2-7, with D perhaps TRBD1 (6 bases). Trimming took off 7 bases at V and 0 bases at J, with 16 bases between the two ends. Per germline, CDR1 MNHNS and CDR2 SASEGT. This CDR3 is 15 amino acids long. In nucleotides, the CDR3 is TGTGCCAGCACCCTTGGACAGTCGAGCTCCTACGAGCAGTACTTC. Translation: CASTLGQSSSYEQYF.

V usage is TRBV6-6 and J usage is TRBJ2-3, with a tentative D call TRBD1 (5 bases). V lost 4 bases, J lost 2 bases, and 13 bases lay in between. There are 15 residues in the CDR3. The germline V gene has CDR1 MNHNY and CDR2 SVGAGI (reference sequence). CDR3 nucleotides: TGTGCCAGCAGTTCTCTCCAGGGCTCCACAGATACGCAGTATTTT. It translates to CASSSLQGSTDTQYF.

CDR3 residues: CASRMGILSLSTDTQYF. The CDR3 DNA follows: TGTGCCAGCAGGATGGGGATTTTGAGTCTCTCCACAGATACGCAGTATTTT. This chain uses TRBV2 with TRBJ2-3, with no clear D. CDR3 length: 17 residues. CDR1 is SNHLY, CDR2 FYNNEI, per germline. Trimming cost V 6 bases and J 2 bases, with 21 bases left between them.

The rearrangement links TRBV7-2 to TRBJ2-3, with 8 bases that match TRBD1. The CDR3 sequence is 15 residues long. Germline CDR1 SGHTA, CDR2 FQGNSA. The trim removed 5 bases at V and 4 bases at J, leaving 8 bases unmatched. DNA of the CDR3: TGTGCCAGCAGCCTTCGGACAGGGAGTGCAGATACGCAGTATTTT. This translates into CASSLRTGSADTQYF.